Listed here is a single T cell receptor beta chain. The antigen is not known. The data are from a study of CD8 T cells in Susac syndrome. Study-level findings and limits: That the number of individuals in its TCR sequencing and HLA analysis was relatively small was acknowledged by the study.

The sequenced target, TCR beta, came from blood CD8+ and CD4+ T cells. While CD8+ and CD4+ T cells were isolated negatively, TEMRA cells were enriched by FACS. An amount of RNA that ranged from about 0.45 to 1 ug was reverse transcribed with random hexamers. By means of immunoSEQ multiplex PCR, TCR beta CDR3 spanning 54 Vbeta and 13 Jbeta underwent amplification. TCRdb called the immunoSEQ multiplex PCR reads again in MiXCR, with one record for every CDR3 protein. The sample holds around 160,000 distinct CDR3 sequences, 93% seen once. Germline CDR1 is SGHDT and CDR2 is YYEEEE. Trimming left V 3 bases short and J 1 base short, with 10 bases between. This CDR3 spans 15 amino acids.

Material for sequencing was CD4+ T cells from PBMCs. The receptor comes from a human donor in good health. The chain recombines TRBV5-6 with TRBJ2-2, with TRBD1 as a possible D gene (5 bases). The CDR3 sequence: CASSSLDKNTGELFF. In DNA form, the CDR3 reads TGTGCCAGCAGCTCTCTGGACAAGAACACCGGGGAGCTGTTTTTT.